A selection of T cell receptor beta chains follows, all from one sample in a study of blood T cells in healthy people across ages. Using its own MiXCR run on the 5' RACE reads, TCRdb lists one record per CDR3 protein. The top ten clones hold 20% to 25% of a sample with around 940,000 distinct CDR3 sequences, roughly 47% of them seen once. Sequencing was performed on blood. The receptors were gathered from an older woman in good health. CDR3s include the opening cysteine and the closing phenylalanine or tryptophan. Each record gives: J gene, clone size, D gene, V gene, CDR3 DNA, CDR3 protein. A D gene is named only where the DNA matches it firmly. Clone size appears in some rows only: once, few, many, or a class for an expanded clone.

>TRBJ2-7|NA|TRBD2|TRBV20-1
TGCAGTGCTAGAGATTTCCACTCTAGCGGGAGAACCGAGCAGTACTTC
CSARDFHSSGRTEQYF
>TRBJ1-4|NA|TRBD1|TRBV12-3/TRBV12-4
TGTACCAGCAGTCCTGACAGGGAGGGGGATAATGAAAAACTGTTTTTT
CTSSPDREGDNEKLFF
>TRBJ1-1|NA|TRBD1|TRBV5-1
TGCGCCAGCAGCTCCGGGACAGGGGTGAACGCTGAAGCTTTCTTT
CASSSGTGVNAEAFF
>TRBJ2-1|NA|NA|TRBV5-5
TGTGCCAGCAGCCGGAATCCCCCTTACAATGAGCAGTTCTTC
CASSRNPPYNEQFF
>TRBJ2-5|NA|NA|TRBV20-1
TGCAGTGCTAGGGGGACTCGATACCAAGAGACCCAGTACTTC
CSARGTRYQETQYF
>TRBJ2-1|NA|TRBD2|TRBV11-2
TGTGCCAGCAGCTCCGGGACTAGCGGGATCGGAGAGCAGTTCTTC
CASSSGTSGIGEQFF
>TRBJ2-7|few|TRBD1|TRBV5-1
TGCGCCAGCAGCAGCTACCAGGGGACAGGCGGATCGTACGAGCAGTACTTC
CASSSYQGTGGSYEQYF
>TRBJ2-5|NA|TRBD2|TRBV7-2
TGTGCCAGCAGCCTGGGACTAGCGGAACAAGAGCAGTACTTC
CASSLGLAEQEQYF
>TRBJ2-4|NA|NA|TRBV25-1
TGTGCCAGCAGTGGGGAGTCTAGGGGCAAAAACATTCAGTACTTC
CASSGESRGKNIQYF
>TRBJ1-5|NA|NA|TRBV25-1
TGTGCCAGCAGCTCGCACGGGGTCCAACAGCCCCAGCATTTT
CASSSHGVQQPQHF
>TRBJ2-1|NA|TRBD2|TRBV28
TGTGCCAGCAGTTCGCGGACAATAGGACTAGCGTGGGGACCTGAGCAGTTCTTC
CASSSRTIGLAWGPEQFF
>TRBJ2-7|NA|TRBD2|TRBV5-6
TGTGCCAGCAGCACGGGACTAGCGCTAACAGCCGAGCAGTACTTC
CASSTGLALTAEQYF
>TRBJ2-5|NA|TRBD1|TRBV28
TGTGCCGGCAGCGGACAGGGTCCTCCTCCACAGCAGTACTTC
CAGSGQGPPPQQYF
>TRBJ2-7|NA|NA|TRBV4-1
TGCGCCAGCAGCAGCGGACGGGGCCAGTGGGACGAGCAGTACTTC
CASSSGRGQWDEQYF
>TRBJ2-7|NA|NA|TRBV15
TGTGCCACCAGCAGAGTGGCGGGTGCCTACGAGCAGTACTTC
CATSRVAGAYEQYF
>TRBJ2-3|few|TRBD1|TRBV28
TGTGCCAGCAGTTTTAGGACAGGCACGGATACGCAGTATTTT
CASSFRTGTDTQYF
>TRBJ2-1|few|TRBD2|TRBV12-3/TRBV12-4
TGTGCCAGCACCACACGAGGTGGGGCTAGCGGGAGGTATGAGCAGTTCTTC
CASTTRGGASGRYEQFF
>TRBJ2-1|once|NA|TRBV29-1
TGCAGCGTTGATAAACGGAATGACAATGAGCAGTTCTTC
CSVDKRNDNEQFF
>TRBJ2-7|NA|TRBD2|TRBV4-2
TGTGCCAGCAGCCAAGATGGGTTACTAGCGGGCTCCTACGAGCAGTACTTC
CASSQDGLLAGSYEQYF
>TRBJ2-7|NA|TRBD2|TRBV29-1
TGCAGCGTCTCCGGGGGGGACTCCTACAATGAGCAGTACTTC
CSVSGGDSYNEQYF
>TRBJ2-1|few|TRBD2|TRBV5-1
TGCGCCAGCAGCTTGACAGCGGGAGAAGTGGGTGAGCAGTTCTTC
CASSLTAGEVGEQFF
>TRBJ2-7|NA|NA|TRBV7-2
TGTGCCAGCAGCTTAGGGGCTAACCCACAGAGAGAGCAGTACTTC
CASSLGANPQREQYF
>TRBJ2-7|once|TRBD1|TRBV6-2/TRBV6-3
TGTGCCAGCAGTCCCCAGACAGGGTCCTCCTACGAGCAGTACTTC
CASSPQTGSSYEQYF
>TRBJ1-2|NA|NA|TRBV30
TGTGCCTGGGGTGGCGGGGAGTACTATGGCTACACCTTC
CAWGGGEYYGYTF
>TRBJ2-1|NA|NA|TRBV6-1
TGTGCCAGCACTCTGGAGGGCGGGCAGGAGCAGTTCTTC
CASTLEGGQEQFF
>TRBJ2-5|NA|NA|TRBV5-6
TGTGCCAGCAGCTTGGTGGGAGGGGGCAAAGAGACCCAGTACTTC
CASSLVGGGKETQYF
>TRBJ2-7|few|TRBD1|TRBV3-1
TGTGCCAGCAGCTTACCGGGACAGGGAAGTTTGATCGAGCAGTACTTC
CASSLPGQGSLIEQYF
>TRBJ2-7|NA|NA|TRBV12-3/TRBV12-4
TGTGCCAGCAGTTTGCACCTTCCTAACTCCGGCGAGCAGTACTTC
CASSLHLPNSGEQYF
>TRBJ1-3|NA|NA|TRBV15
TGTGCCACCAGCAGGGGGGCCACAGCTGGAAACACCATATATTTT
CATSRGATAGNTIYF
>TRBJ2-7|few|TRBD1|TRBV20-1
TGCAGTGCTAGAGTCGGCAGGGGGACCTACGAGCAGTACTTC
CSARVGRGTYEQYF
>TRBJ2-1|NA|NA|TRBV6-1
TGTGCCAGCAGTGTTTTCACCATAGCGAGCTACAATGAGCAGTTCTTC
CASSVFTIASYNEQFF
>TRBJ2-6|few|TRBD1|TRBV27
TGTGCCAGCAGATCTGGACAGGGACATCTTCCCGTCCTGACTTTC
CASRSGQGHLPVLTF
>TRBJ2-3|NA|TRBD2|TRBV14
TGTGCCAGCAGCCAGCATTCTAGCGGGATCCGCCGTGGAAGCACAGATACGCAGTATTTT
CASSQHSSGIRRGSTDTQYF
>TRBJ2-7|few|NA|TRBV15
TGTGCCACCAGCAGAGATGTTTTTGGGACGCCGCCGATCGACGAGCAGTACTTC
CATSRDVFGTPPIDEQYF
>TRBJ1-5|few|NA|TRBV27
TGTGCCAGCAGTTTATTTAGGCCGGAGATCAGCCCCCAGCATTTT
CASSLFRPEISPQHF
>TRBJ2-2|NA|TRBD2|TRBV12-5
TGTGCTAGTGGTTTGCGTACAATTACGGGGCTAGCGGGCACCGGGGAGCTGTTTTTT
CASGLRTITGLAGTGELFF
>TRBJ1-5|NA|NA|TRBV4-1
TGCGCCAGCAGCCAAGGAGACAGGACCAATAGCAATCAGCCCCAGCATTTT
CASSQGDRTNSNQPQHF
>TRBJ2-5|few|NA|TRBV29-1
TGCAGCGTCGCAACGGTGACCTCTACTGATGAGCAGTACTTC
CSVATVTSTDEQYF
>TRBJ1-2|once|NA|TRBV9
TGTGCCAGCACCTCCAAGAACAGAAACTATGGCTACACCTTC
CASTSKNRNYGYTF
>TRBJ2-5|NA|TRBD2|TRBV29-1
TGCAGCGCTAGAGGTGGCGGGAGAGATAATGAGCAGTACTTC
CSARGGGRDNEQYF
>TRBJ2-1|few|NA|TRBV13
TGTGCCAGCAGCCACCCGGGCCCTGGGTCCAATGAGCAGTTCTTC
CASSHPGPGSNEQFF
>TRBJ2-1|few|NA|TRBV28
TGTGCCAGCAGAGAGGGTGGAGGTAATGAGCAGTTCTTC
CASREGGGNEQFF
>TRBJ2-5|NA|NA|TRBV20-1
TGCAGTGCCCCGTTGACAGCCAAGCAAGCGACCCAGTACTTC
CSAPLTAKQATQYF
>TRBJ2-7|NA|NA|TRBV7-2
TGTGCCAGCAGTGACTACCTTACGATCGAGCAGTACTTC
CASSDYLTIEQYF
>TRBJ2-1|NA|NA|TRBV20-1
TGCAGTGCTAGATTCATACCGTCTCCCTCCTACAATGAGCAGTTCTTC
CSARFIPSPSYNEQFF
>TRBJ2-2|NA|NA|TRBV24-1
TGTGCCACCAGGGGAGCTCAAAGCGGGGAGCTGTTTTTT
CATRGAQSGELFF
>TRBJ2-7|NA|NA|TRBV20-1
TGCAGTGCTAGAGATAACGACTACGAGCAGTACTTC
CSARDNDYEQYF
>TRBJ2-1|NA|TRBD2|TRBV12-3/TRBV12-4
TGTGCCAGCAGTTTAGCGCAGGCTAGCGGGAGTTGGAATGAGCAGTTCTTC
CASSLAQASGSWNEQFF
>TRBJ2-3|few|NA|TRBV21-1
TGTGCCAGCGCCCCAGGCGGGAGCACAGATACGCAGTATTTT
CASAPGGSTDTQYF
>TRBJ2-7|NA|TRBD2|TRBV12-3/TRBV12-4
TGTGCCAGCAGTAGGACTAGCGGGAGGACATCCGAGCAGTACTTC
CASSRTSGRTSEQYF
>TRBJ1-6|NA|TRBD1|TRBV4-2
TGTGCCAGCAGCCCGGAATCCGGGACAGGAAATTCACCCCTCCACTTT
CASSPESGTGNSPLHF
>TRBJ2-4|NA|NA|TRBV3-1
TGTGCCAGCAGCCCTAGGGGACTGAGAGTGGCCAAAAACATTCAGTACTTC
CASSPRGLRVAKNIQYF
>TRBJ2-3|NA|NA|TRBV12-3/TRBV12-4
TGTGCCAGCAGTGGCCCCGGGAGCTCAGATACGCAGTATTTT
CASSGPGSSDTQYF
>TRBJ2-1|NA|NA|TRBV7-9
TGTGCCAGCACCGTTGTTCTTTACAATGAGCAGTTCTTC
CASTVVLYNEQFF